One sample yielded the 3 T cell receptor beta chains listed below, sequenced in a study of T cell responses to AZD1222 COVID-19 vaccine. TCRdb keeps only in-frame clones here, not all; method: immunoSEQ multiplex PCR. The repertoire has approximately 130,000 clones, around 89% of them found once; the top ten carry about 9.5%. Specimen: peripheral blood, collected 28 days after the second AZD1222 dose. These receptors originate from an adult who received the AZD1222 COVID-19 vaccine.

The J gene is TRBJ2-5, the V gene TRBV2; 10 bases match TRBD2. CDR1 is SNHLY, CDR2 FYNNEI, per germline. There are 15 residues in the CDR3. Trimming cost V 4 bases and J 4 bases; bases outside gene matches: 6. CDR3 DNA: TGTGCCAGCAGTGGGGCTAGCGGGAGCACAGAGACCCAGTACTTC. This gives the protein CASSGASGSTETQYF.

The chain's CDR3 is CASSLPTDTQYF. The CDR3 nucleotides are TGTGCCAGCAGCCTTCCCACAGATACGCAGTATTTT. The chain joins TRBV11-1 to TRBJ2-3; no firm D call. Germline CDR1 is SGHAT and CDR2 is FQDESV (reference sequence). The CDR3 contains 12 residues. V was clipped by 5 bases and J by 2 bases, with 5 bases between them.

CDR3 sequence reads: CASSLGAGGFQPQHF. In DNA, the CDR3 is TGTGCCAGCAGCTTAGGGGCAGGGGGCTTTCAGCCCCAGCATTTT. J is TRBJ1-5 and V is TRBV11-2; 8 bases are a match to TRBD1. Germline CDR1 SGHAT, CDR2 FQNNGV. This CDR3 is built from 15 residues. J lost 6 bases, V lost 1 base, and 5 bases had no gene match. The complete variable domain, with remaining parts taken from reference TRBV11-2 and TRBJ1-5, reads EAGVAQSPRYKIIEKRQSVAFWCNPISGHATLYWYQQILGQGPKLLIQFQNNGVVDDSQLPKDRFSAERLKGVDSTLKIQPAKLEDSAVYLCASSLGAGGFQPQHFGDGTRLSIL.